This paragraph covers one TCR beta chain sequence. The source of the sample is a study of shared clonotypes between healthy human individuals. The method was immunoSEQ multiplex PCR; TCRdb's version includes in-frame clones alone and lacks a portion of them. The sample has about 1 million clones, 70% to 80% seen once. The germline CDR1 and CDR2 sequences are SGHVS and FNYEAQ. There are 14 residues in the CDR3. V dropped 1 base and J dropped 5 bases, with 11 bases sitting between them. The rearrangement uses TRBV7-6 and TRBJ2-5; no definite D call. The origin of this receptor is a young man in good health. Some clones in this sample may be carry-over from other donors' samples. What was sequenced was memory CD4+ T cells from PBMCs. The subset is: CD45RA-negative fraction. The CDR3 reads CASSLGPGSETQYF. In nucleotides, the CDR3 is TGTGCCAGCAGCTTAGGCCCCGGGTCCGAGACCCAGTACTTC.